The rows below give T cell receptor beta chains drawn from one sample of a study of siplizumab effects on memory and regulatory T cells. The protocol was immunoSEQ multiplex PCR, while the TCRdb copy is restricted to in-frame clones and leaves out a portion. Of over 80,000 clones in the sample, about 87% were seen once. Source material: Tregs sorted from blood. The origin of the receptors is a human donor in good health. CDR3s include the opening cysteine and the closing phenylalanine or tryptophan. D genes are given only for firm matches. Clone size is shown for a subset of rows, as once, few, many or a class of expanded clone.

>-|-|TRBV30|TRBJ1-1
TGTGCCTGGAGTGACAGGAGAGAAGCTTTCTTT
CAWSDRREAFF
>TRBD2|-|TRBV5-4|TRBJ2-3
TGTGCGGGGACTAGCGGGGGGACGAGAACAGATACGCAGTATTTT
CAGTSGGTRTDTQYF
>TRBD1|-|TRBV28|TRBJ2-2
TGTGCCAGCAGTTCTCCGGGACAGGGTACCCCCGGGGAGCTGTTTTTT
CASSSPGQGTPGELFF
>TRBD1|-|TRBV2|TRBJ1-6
TGTGCCAGCAGTCCGGGGGGGACAGGGGCTCCCTATAATTCACCCCTCCACTTT
CASSPGGTGAPYNSPLHF
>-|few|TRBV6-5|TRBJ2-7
TGTGCCAGCACCGACTGGGCAGGAGCCTACGAGCAGTACTTC
CASTDWAGAYEQYF
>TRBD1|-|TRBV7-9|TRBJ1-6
TGTGCCAGCAGCTTCGGACAGGTGTATTCACCCCTCCACTTT
CASSFGQVYSPLHF
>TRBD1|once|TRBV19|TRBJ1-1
TGTGCCAGTACCACGAGTCGGGACAGGGGGCAATATTTAGGAGCTTTCTTT
CASTTSRDRGQYLGAFF
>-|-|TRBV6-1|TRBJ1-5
TGTGCCAGCAGTGAACAACGGGGTGGCAATCAGCCCCAGCATTTT
CASSEQRGGNQPQHF
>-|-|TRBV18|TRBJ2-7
TGTGCCAGCTCACCACCGTCCGTCTACGAGCAGTACTTC
CASSPPSVYEQYF
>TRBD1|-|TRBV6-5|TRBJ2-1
TGTGCCAGCAGTTACTCGGGACAGTACAATGAGCAGTTCTTC
CASSYSGQYNEQFF
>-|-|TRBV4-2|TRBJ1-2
TGTGCCAGCAGCCAAGAGTCTACGGGAATGGGCTACACCTTC
CASSQESTGMGYTF
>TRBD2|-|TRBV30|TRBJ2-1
TGTGCCTGGAGTGCCCTAGCGGGGTACAATGAGCAGTTCTTC
CAWSALAGYNEQFF
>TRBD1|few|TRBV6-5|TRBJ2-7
TGTGCCAGCAAAAACCCCCGGACAGGGATCTACGAGCAGTACTTC
CASKNPRTGIYEQYF
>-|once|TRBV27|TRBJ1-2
TGTGCCAGCAGTTTATGGAAGGGAGGGGACTATGGCTACACCTTC
CASSLWKGGDYGYTF
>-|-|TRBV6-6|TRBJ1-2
TGTGCCAGCAGTTACGTCGCAGGTGGCTACACCTTC
CASSYVAGGYTF
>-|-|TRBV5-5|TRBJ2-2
TGTGCCAGCAGCTTAAGTCGGGTCCCCGGGGAGCTGTTTTTT
CASSLSRVPGELFF
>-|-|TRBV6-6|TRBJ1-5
TGTGCCAGCAGTTACTCGGCTCCCGGGCAGCCCCAGCATTTT
CASSYSAPGQPQHF
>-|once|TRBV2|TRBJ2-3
TGTGCCAGCAGTGAAGGCAGGGTTTCAGATACGCAGTATTTT
CASSEGRVSDTQYF
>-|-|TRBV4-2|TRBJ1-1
TGTGCCAGCAGCCAAGAAGGTGGACACGAAGCTTTCTTT
CASSQEGGHEAFF
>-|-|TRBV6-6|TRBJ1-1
TGTGCCAGCAGAACAGGGAAGAACACTGAAGCTTTCTTT
CASRTGKNTEAFF
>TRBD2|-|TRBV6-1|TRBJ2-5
TGTGCCAGCAGGACGGGGACTAGCAGGGCAGAGACCCAGTACTTC
CASRTGTSRAETQYF
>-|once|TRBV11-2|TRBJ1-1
TGTGCCAGCAGCTTACAGGGAGAAGCTTTCTTT
CASSLQGEAFF
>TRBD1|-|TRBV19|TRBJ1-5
TGTGCCAGTAGTCCCGGGACAGGGCGTTATAGCAATCAGCCCCAGCATTTT
CASSPGTGRYSNQPQHF
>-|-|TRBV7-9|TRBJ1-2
TGTGCCAGCAGCTTTACTTCCGACTTCTATGGCTACACCTTC
CASSFTSDFYGYTF
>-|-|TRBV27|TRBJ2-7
TGTGCCAGCAGTTTAGGGATCGGGTACGAGCAGTACTTC
CASSLGIGYEQYF
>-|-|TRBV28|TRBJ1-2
TGTGCCAGCGCCCTCTTGGACAGTTTTGATGGCTACACCTTC
CASALLDSFDGYTF
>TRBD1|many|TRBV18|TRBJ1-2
TGTGCCAGCTCACCTACGGGACAGAGTAACTATGGCTACACCTTC
CASSPTGQSNYGYTF
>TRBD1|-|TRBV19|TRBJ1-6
TGTGCCAGTAGTCCCGACAGGGTTTCACCCCTCCACTTT
CASSPDRVSPLHF
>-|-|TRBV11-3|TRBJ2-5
TGTGCCAGCAGCTCCCGCCACCAAGAGACCCAGTACTTC
CASSSRHQETQYF
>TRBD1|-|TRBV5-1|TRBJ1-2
TGCGCCAGCAGCTTTAGCCCAGGACAGGGGAGCTATGGCTACACCTTC
CASSFSPGQGSYGYTF
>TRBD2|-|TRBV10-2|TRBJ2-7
TGCGCCAGCAGCAAGGGTACTAGCGGGGGGGCCTACGAGCAGTACTTC
CASSKGTSGGAYEQYF
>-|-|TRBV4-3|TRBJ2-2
TGCGCCAGCAGCCAAGTAAAAACAGGCCGGGACACCGGGGAGCTGTTTTTT
CASSQVKTGRDTGELFF
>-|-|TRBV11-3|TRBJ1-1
TGTGCCAGCAGCGGAGGGTTGAACACTGAAGCTTTCTTT
CASSGGLNTEAFF
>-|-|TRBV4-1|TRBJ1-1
TGCGCCAGCAGCCAAGTCCAGGGCGGCGGGAACACTGAAGCTTTCTTT
CASSQVQGGGNTEAFF
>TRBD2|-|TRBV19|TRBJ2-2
TGTGCCAGTAGTATAGAGTCTAGCGGGACCACCGGGGAGCTGTTTTTT
CASSIESSGTTGELFF
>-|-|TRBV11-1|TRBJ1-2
TGTGCCAGCAGCTTATCGCGGTCACCAGACAGCTATGGCTACACCTTC
CASSLSRSPDSYGYTF
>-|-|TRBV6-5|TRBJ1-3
TGTGCCAGCAGCAGGCTTAACACTGGAAACACCATATATTTT
CASSRLNTGNTIYF
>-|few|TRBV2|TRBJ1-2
TGTGCCAGCAGAAAGACAGGAATCTATGGCTACACCTTC
CASRKTGIYGYTF
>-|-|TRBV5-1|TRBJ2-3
TGCGCCAGCAGCTTGCTCACCAGGACTAGCACAGATACGCAGTATTTT
CASSLLTRTSTDTQYF
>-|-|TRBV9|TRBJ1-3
TGTGCCAGCAGCGCCTCGTTAGGGTCTGGAAACACCATATATTTT
CASSASLGSGNTIYF
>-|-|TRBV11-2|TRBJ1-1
TGTGCCAGCAGCATCCAGGTACGGGGGACTGAAGCTTTCTTT
CASSIQVRGTEAFF
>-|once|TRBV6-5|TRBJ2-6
TGTGCCAGCAAGGGCGGGGCCAACGTCCTGACTTTC
CASKGGANVLTF
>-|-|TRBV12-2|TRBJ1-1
TGTGCAAGTCGCTTCCGTTCGTCAGGTGGGACTTTCTTT
CASRFRSSGGTFF
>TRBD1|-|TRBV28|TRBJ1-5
TGTGCCAGCAGTAGGGGACAGGGAAGCAATCAGCCCCAGCATTTT
CASSRGQGSNQPQHF
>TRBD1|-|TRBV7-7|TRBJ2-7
TGTGCCAGCAGCCCCGGGACAGGGGGTTTGTACGAGCAGTACTTC
CASSPGTGGLYEQYF